This T cell receptor (beta chain) was captured by sequencing in a study of cytomegalovirus exposure and HLA in healthy donors (dated by TCRdb to the late 2010s). Regarding the research as a whole: A later analysis indicated that the roughly 130 validation repertoires were generated on the platform also employed for the approximately 690 repertoires of the first cohort. The aim of the study was to test whether cataloging public T cell receptors could identify signatures of past pathogen exposure. To predict cytomegalovirus infection status, the study brought together high-throughput TCR immunosequencing, statistical association of individual TCRs with disease status, and machine learning. Along with the roughly 670-subject first cohort, a separate validation cohort of around 110 different subjects was used.

The research as a whole found: While some public TCRs were present in many individuals, most TCR sequences turned up only very rarely across donors. A total of 150 to 200 TCR beta chains were listed by the study as associated with cytomegalovirus. The classifier was reported to diagnose cytomegalovirus status with high specificity and sensitivity in both the original and validation cohorts. The authors suggested that the approach could potentially be extended to other disease states and immunological phenotypes. Three of the identified cytomegalovirus-associated TCR beta chains were confirmed in vitro to be specific for cytomegalovirus antigens. All 120 or so repertoires were used to score co-occurrence in the validation cohort in a later analysis, because that analysis had no HLA typing for the cohort. In a later analysis, TCRs clustered in the first cohort were found to also tend to co-occur in the approximately 110 validation repertoires, with roughly 93% of cluster scores above 0.

There are a few counts of this clone. It lacks a known antigen. Base-call qualities are not available, and no considerably larger clone is one nucleotide away. The CDR3 runs 16 amino acids, cysteine and phenylalanine included. CDR3 DNA only is kept here, 48 bases in frame from base 1. The germline V gene (reference sequence) provides CDR1 SEHNR and CDR2 FQNEAQ. Relative to germline, V is missing 4 bases and J is missing 2 bases, with 5 bases of the junction outside any gene match. The method was the immunoSEQ multiplex PCR assay. Per the original workflow: A statistical classification framework was developed to diagnose cytomegalovirus status using the catalog of TCR beta chain sequences. TCRdb holds this immuneACCESS table with in-frame rearrangements only. Some clones are missing; in checked studies, unresolved V genes explain under half, and the rest has no known cause. The V and J calls and clone size are taken from that table; D and trimming were inferred from the DNA. The sample data list more than 95,000 clones, and roughly nine tenths of these were observed just once. Of the sample, 1.5% to 2.5% is held by the ten largest clones.

The donors belonged to the validation cohort of over a hundred subjects, which was separate from the roughly 700-subject first cohort. The chain employs TRBV7-9 and TRBJ2-1; the junction holds 10 bases that match TRBD2. The sequence derives from a woman between 18 and 29 years old in good health and CMV-seronegative. The sample comprised PBMCs. The nucleotides read TGTGCCAGCAGCTACAGACTAGCGGGTACCTACAATGAGCAGTTCTTC. The encoded protein is CASSYRLAGTYNEQFF.